Below are 20 T cell receptor beta chains sequenced from a single sample in a study of shared clonotypes between healthy human individuals. Using immunoSEQ multiplex PCR, the repertoire was profiled, and TCRdb retains in-frame clones only, with some absent. Here the sample spans about 700,000 clones, around two thirds being singletons. The specimen sequenced was memory CD4+ T cells sorted from blood. The subset denotes: CD45RA-negative fraction. The receptors were sampled from a woman younger than 45 in good health.

The rearrangement links TRBV30 to TRBJ2-7, with D perhaps matching TRBD1 (6 bases). With 4 bases removed from V and 6 bases from J, the gap between germline ends came to 13 bases. Germline V gene data show CDR1 as GTSNPN and CDR2 as SVGIG (reference sequence). The CDR3 runs 12 residues. DNA of the CDR3: TGTGCCTGGACCGGCAGGGGTGGCGAGCAGTACTTC. As protein: CAWTGRGGEQYF. Full variable domain (missing parts from reference TRBV30 and TRBJ2-7): SQTIHQWPATLVQPVGSPLSLECTVEGTSNPNLYWYRQAAGRGLQLLFYSVGIGQISSEVPQNLSASRPQDRQFILSSKKLLLSDSGFYLCAWTGRGGEQYFGPGTRLTVT.

This clone has only one observation. CDR3 sequence (DNA): TGTGCCAGCTCACCGGCGTTCGATGTCGAGACCCAGTACTTC. Amino acid sequence: CASSPAFDVETQYF. The chain carries TRBV18 and TRBJ2-5, with D unclear. Per the germline V gene, CDR1 is KGHSH and CDR2 is LQKENI. This CDR3 is built from 14 residues. The V end was cut by 3 bases, the J end by 5 bases, with 13 bases between.

The CDR3 sequence is CASSLGQSLTQYF. In DNA, the CDR3 is TGTGCCAGCAGCTTAGGGCAGAGTCTCACCCAGTACTTC. The genes are TRBV11-2 and TRBJ2-5; no definite D call. The CDR3 extends over 13 amino acids. The V end lost 1 base, the J end lost 8 bases, and 11 bases lay between the germline ends. In germline, CDR1 is SGHAT, CDR2 FQNNGV.

The chain combines TRBV7-8 with TRBJ1-1; TRBD1 might be the D (5 bases). The V gene lost 5 bases and the J gene lost 3 bases, with 13 bases spanning the gap. Looked up from germline, CDR1 is SGHVS and CDR2 is FQNEAQ. CDR3 length: 14 residues. DNA of the CDR3: TGTGCCAGCAGCAAGGGCAGGGCGGACACTGAAGCTTTCTTT. It yields the protein CASSKGRADTEAFF.

The CDR3 spells CASSPGSPGYTF. The CDR3 nucleotides read TGTGCCAGCAGCCCGGGGAGCCCTGGCTACACCTTC. The chain uses TRBV5-6 and TRBJ1-2; D is uncertain. Germline assignment: CDR1 SGHDT and CDR2 YYEEEE. V was trimmed by 4 bases and J by 7 bases, leaving 11 bases between them. The CDR3 has 12 residues. The full variable domain, rest sourced from reference TRBV5-6 and TRBJ1-2, is DAGVTQSPTHLIKTRGQQVTLRCSPKSGHDTVSWYQQALGQGPQFIFQYYEEEERQRGNFPDRFSGHQFPNYSSELNVNALLLGDSALYLCASSPGSPGYTFGSGTRLTVV.

The chain carries TRBV21-1 and TRBJ1-3; TRBD1 reflects the table's D call only, with no check against the DNA. TRBV21-1 is assigned pseudogene status. The CDR3 extends over 16 amino acids. The CDR3 sequence is CASSKAGQSSGNTIYF. The DNA for the CDR3 is TGTGCCAGCAGCAAAGCGGGACAGTCATCTGGAAACACCATATATTTT.

For this clone: This sample also contains other DNA sequences that code for the same CDR3. This chain joins TRBV29-1 and TRBJ2-2, with D perhaps given as TRBD1 or TRBD2 (5 bases each). The CDR3 loop spans 14 amino acids. Between the trimmed V and J ends, which lost 4 bases and 2 bases, there was a span of 11 bases. Germline loops: CDR1 SQVTM, CDR2 ANQGSEA. The CDR3 nucleotides read TGCAGCGTTGGGAGGACAACTAACACCGGGGAGCTGTTTTTT. This gives the protein CSVGRTTNTGELFF.

With respect to this clone: One base away lies a much larger clone, so this may be a sequencing read error. The chain combines TRBV6-4 with TRBJ2-2, with a weak D call TRBD2 (6 bases). Germline CDR1 and CDR2: MRHNA and SNTAGT. V lost 6 bases and J 4 bases, leaving 12 bases between the germline ends. The CDR3 has 14 residues. CDR3 region: CASSPGLGTGELFF. The DNA of the CDR3 is TGTGCCAGCAGCCCGGGACTGGGCACCGGGGAGCTGTTTTTT.

This chain links TRBV5-1 with TRBJ2-5, with TRBD2 matching over 8 bases. J was trimmed by 2 bases and V by 4 bases; bases with no gene match: 10. The germline V gene encodes CDR1 SGHRS and CDR2 YFSETQ. The CDR3 sequence is 16 residues long. The CDR3 coding sequence is TGCGCCAGCAGCCCCCTGATCGCGGGAGGTCAAGAGACCCAGTACTTC. Amino acid sequence: CASSPLIAGGQETQYF.

The chain links TRBV5-1 to TRBJ2-5; a weak D match, TRBD1 (7 bases). The V gene's germline CDR1 is SGHRS and CDR2 YFSETQ. The CDR3 sequence is 16 residues long. Trimming took 4 bases from V and 3 from J, leaving 19 bases between them. DNA for the CDR3: TGCGCCAGCAGCGGAACAGGGGCGGGGTATGAAGAGACCCAGTACTTC. It is translated as CASSGTGAGYEETQYF.

The chain joins TRBV20-1 to TRBJ2-3; D is undetermined. The CDR3 contains 11 residues. The germline gives CDR1 DFQATT, CDR2 SNEGSKA (reference sequence). Trimming removed 6 bases from V and 2 bases from J, with 6 bases in between. The CDR3 nucleotides are TGCAGTGCAAGTTACACAGATACGCAGTATTTT. It encodes CSASYTDTQYF.

The chain recombines TRBV4-1 with TRBJ2-2; possible D gene TRBD2, 5 bases. This CDR3 region has 18 residues. V lost 2 bases and J 0 bases, leaving 16 bases between the germline ends. The V gene's germline CDR1 is MGHRA and CDR2 YSYEKL. The CDR3 reads CASSQPTRLVPNTGELFF. For the CDR3, the DNA is TGCGCCAGCAGCCAACCAACTAGACTCGTACCGAACACCGGGGAGCTGTTTTTT.

The V gene is TRBV11-2, the J gene TRBJ2-7, with TRBD1 identical over 8 bases. J gave up 2 bases and V 3 bases, and 6 bases lay outside the gene matches. This CDR3 has 15 amino acids. Germline loops: CDR1 SGHAT, CDR2 FQNNGV. The CDR3 region is CASSLETGGTYEQYF. CDR3 coding DNA: TGTGCCAGCAGCTTGGAAACAGGGGGTACCTACGAGCAGTACTTC.

The chain has TRBV5-1 and TRBJ2-7; the D gene is possibly TRBD1 (5 bases). This CDR3 has 14 residues. CDR1 and CDR2 from the germline V gene are SGHRS and YFSETQ. V was pared by 3 bases and J by 5 bases, with 15 bases between. The CDR3 region has the DNA TGCGCCAGCAGCTCTACAGGTATCAGCCACGAGCAGTACTTC. It is translated as CASSSTGISHEQYF.

V usage is TRBV27 and J usage is TRBJ1-5; D unresolved. Germline CDR1 and CDR2: MNHEY and SMNVEV (reference sequence). The germline V and J ends were trimmed by 5 bases and 9 bases, with 14 bases remaining between them. The CDR3 covers 13 residues. The CDR3 reads CASSATLISPQHF. Written as DNA, the CDR3 is TGTGCCAGCAGTGCGACTCTCATCTCGCCCCAGCATTTT.

The chain employs TRBV23-1 and TRBJ2-5; D remains ambiguous. TRBV23-1 is sorted into the ORF group, with uncertain function. The germline V and J ends were trimmed by 3 bases and 5 bases, with 13 bases remaining between them. The CDR3 is made up of 14 amino acids. The CDR3 region has the DNA TGCGCCAGCAGTCACCCACTTGTAGTTGAGACCCAGTACTTC. Its protein product is CASSHPLVVETQYF.

This chain connects TRBV2 to TRBJ1-5; D not resolved. V lost 4 bases, J lost 2 bases, and 6 bases lay in between. Germline lookup yields CDR1 SNHLY and CDR2 FYNNEI. The CDR3 runs 13 residues. The DNA for the CDR3 is TGTGCCAGCAGTGTTCCAGGCAATCAGCCCCAGCATTTT. Amino acids: CASSVPGNQPQHF.

The genes are TRBV28 and TRBJ1-1; D not certain. The V end was cut by 6 bases, the J end by 7 bases, with 12 bases between. Germline V gives CDR1 MDHEN, CDR2 SYDVKM. This CDR3 contains 12 residues. The CDR3 sequence is CASRAIQIEAFF. Written as DNA, the CDR3 is TGTGCCAGCAGAGCAATCCAAATTGAAGCTTTCTTT.

This chain uses TRBV11-2 with TRBJ1-1; no reliable D call. Trimming left V 4 bases short and J 8 bases short, with 11 bases between. Germline V gene sequence: CDR1 SGHAT, CDR2 FQNNGV. CDR3 length equals 12 residues. The CDR3 DNA reads as TGTGCCAGCAGCTCCTACCTTGGAGAAGCTTTCTTT. This encodes CASSSYLGEAFF. Filled out from reference TRBV11-2 and TRBJ1-1, the complete variable domain reads EAGVAQSPRYKIIEKRQSVAFWCNPISGHATLYWYQQILGQGPKLLIQFQNNGVVDDSQLPKDRFSAERLKGVDSTLKIQPAKLEDSAVYLCASSSYLGEAFFGQGTRLTVV.

The chain links TRBV5-5 to TRBJ2-1; D unresolved. Trimming took off 5 bases at V and 4 bases at J, with 7 bases between the two ends. Germline loops: CDR1 SGHKS, CDR2 YYEKEE (reference sequence). This CDR3 is built from 12 residues. The CDR3 is CASRKQYNEQFF. The CDR3 DNA follows: TGTGCCAGCAGGAAACAGTACAATGAGCAGTTCTTC.